This is a list of T cell receptor beta chains from one sample in a study of shared clonotypes between healthy human individuals. This table comes from immunoSEQ multiplex PCR, and its TCRdb copy is limited to in-frame clones, with some not included. The table has under 2,500,000 clones, about 94% seen once; the top ten hold around 0.13%. The sample consisted of naive CD4+ T cells sorted from blood. The receptors come from a young man in good health. The CDR3 runs from the conserved cysteine through the conserved F or W. The D gene is left open where the match is weak. Size values are once, few and many counts, or a class for expanded clones, and some rows have none.

v_call	d_call	clone_size	j_call	cdr3_aa	cdr3_nt
TRBV18	.	.	TRBJ1-3	CASSPLREGNTIYF	TGTGCCAGCTCACCACTTCGTGAGGGAAACACCATATATTTT
TRBV18	TRBD1	.	TRBJ2-7	CASSPGQGHEQYF	TGTGCCAGCTCACCTGGACAGGGCCACGAGCAGTACTTC
TRBV7-6	.	.	TRBJ2-1	CASSLEGGGTYNEQFF	TGTGCCAGCAGCTTAGAGGGAGGGGGAACCTACAATGAGCAGTTCTTC
TRBV2	.	.	TRBJ1-1	CASRKGGQGNTEAFF	TGTGCCAGCAGGAAAGGGGGGCAGGGGAACACTGAAGCTTTCTTT
TRBV5-4	.	.	TRBJ1-2	CASSALGGENYGYTF	TGTGCCAGCAGCGCTCTAGGAGGGGAGAACTATGGCTACACCTTC
TRBV25-1	TRBD2	.	TRBJ2-7	CASSDKGTSGQYF	TGTGCCAGCAGTGACAAGGGTACTAGCGGGCAGTACTTC
TRBV7-2	.	.	TRBJ2-7	CASSLGTSLAYEQYF	TGTGCCAGCAGCTTGGGGACCTCACTCGCATACGAGCAGTACTTC
TRBV11-2	.	.	TRBJ1-4	CASSSPVVYEKLFF	TGTGCCAGCAGCTCCCCGGTGGTTTACGAAAAACTGTTTTTT
TRBV5-4	TRBD1	.	TRBJ2-5	CASSPGQGAGETQYF	TGTGCCAGCAGCCCCGGACAGGGGGCTGGAGAGACCCAGTACTTC
TRBV18	.	.	TRBJ1-1	CASSPPSMTGRDTEAFF	TGTGCCAGCTCACCACCGAGTATGACGGGGAGGGACACTGAAGCTTTCTTT
TRBV11-1	TRBD2	.	TRBJ2-3	CASSPRLAGGTDTQYF	TGTGCCAGCAGCCCCCGACTAGCGGGAGGCACAGATACGCAGTATTTT
TRBV29-1	.	.	TRBJ1-2	CSVPRGGGSNGYTF	TGCAGCGTCCCCCGCGGTGGGGGATCGAATGGCTACACCTTC
TRBV10-2	.	.	TRBJ2-7	CASSDVVVAYEQYF	TGCGCCAGCAGTGATGTAGTGGTAGCCTACGAGCAGTACTTC
TRBV5-4	TRBD1	.	TRBJ1-1	CASETGGNTEAFF	TGTGCCAGTGAGACAGGGGGGAACACTGAAGCTTTCTTT
TRBV6-1	TRBD1	.	TRBJ1-1	CASRPGGNTEAFF	TGTGCCAGCAGACCAGGGGGGAACACTGAAGCTTTCTTT
TRBV28	TRBD1	.	TRBJ2-7	CASSDPGQGSNEQYF	TGTGCCAGCAGCGATCCGGGACAGGGTTCCAACGAGCAGTACTTC
TRBV18	TRBD2	.	TRBJ2-7	CASSPPVRGMTGGEEQYF	TGTGCCAGCTCACCACCGGTCAGAGGGATGACGGGGGGAGAGGAGCAGTACTTC
TRBV29-1	.	.	TRBJ1-1	CSAQPPGMNTEAFF	TGCAGCGCTCAACCCCCGGGGATGAACACTGAAGCTTTCTTT
TRBV19	TRBD2	.	TRBJ2-1	CASSTSSGLNEQFF	TGTGCCAGTAGTACTTCTAGCGGTCTGAATGAGCAGTTCTTC
TRBV4-1	.	.	TRBJ2-3	CASSHIQDTQYF	TGCGCCAGCAGCCATATTCAGGATACGCAGTATTTT
TRBV5-1	.	.	TRBJ2-1	CASRGSAGSYNEQFF	TGCGCCAGCAGGGGTAGTGCGGGATCCTACAATGAGCAGTTCTTC
TRBV7-2	TRBD2	.	TRBJ2-7	CASSLALAGGPYEQYF	TGTGCCAGCAGCTTAGCGTTAGCGGGAGGCCCCTACGAGCAGTACTTC
TRBV4-1	.	.	TRBJ2-7	CASSQAGQSNEQYF	TGCGCCAGCAGCCAGGCGGGACAGTCGAACGAGCAGTACTTC
TRBV30	TRBD1	.	TRBJ1-1	CAWSEGGETEAFF	TGTGCCTGGAGTGAAGGGGGCGAGACTGAAGCTTTCTTT
TRBV10-3	TRBD1	.	TRBJ1-2	CAAEDRGGYGYTF	TGTGCCGCCGAGGACAGGGGAGGGTATGGCTACACCTTC
TRBV18	TRBD2	.	TRBJ2-7	CASSPGEGGNYEQYF	TGTGCCAGCTCACCCGGGGAGGGAGGGAACTACGAGCAGTACTTC
TRBV19	.	.	TRBJ2-4	CASRDGQNIQYF	TGTGCCAGCAGGGACGGTCAAAACATTCAGTACTTC
TRBV11-2	.	once	TRBJ2-5	CASSLSGAGEGETQYF	TGTGCCAGCAGCTTATCAGGGGCAGGGGAGGGAGAGACCCAGTACTTC
TRBV2	TRBD1	.	TRBJ2-7	CASSTTGAMAYEQYF	TGTGCCAGCAGCACTACAGGGGCAATGGCCTACGAGCAGTACTTC
TRBV13	TRBD2	.	TRBJ2-3	CASSPLAGGRRGTDTQYF	TGTGCCAGCAGCCCTCTAGCGGGGGGGAGACGGGGCACAGATACGCAGTATTTT
TRBV5-4	TRBD1	.	TRBJ2-3	CASSSPTGADTQYF	TGTGCCAGCAGTTCACCCACAGGGGCAGATACGCAGTATTTT
TRBV30	.	.	TRBJ1-1	CAWRRAGAGTEAFF	TGTGCCTGGAGGCGTGCGGGGGCTGGCACTGAAGCTTTCTTT
TRBV7-9	.	.	TRBJ2-2	CASSALGAGELFF	TGTGCCAGCAGCGCCCTCGGAGCCGGGGAGCTGTTTTTT
TRBV6-1	.	once	TRBJ2-7	CASIRPGPSDEQYF	TGTGCCAGCATTAGACCGGGCCCGTCTGACGAGCAGTACTTC
TRBV5-6	TRBD1	.	TRBJ1-6	CASSSDRGEGPLHF	TGTGCCAGCAGCTCAGACAGGGGGGAGGGACCCCTCCACTTT
TRBV30	TRBD1	.	TRBJ1-2	CAWRDRLNYGYTF	TGTGCCTGGAGGGACAGGTTAAACTATGGCTACACCTTC
TRBV11-2	.	.	TRBJ2-1	CASSSLWRSSYNEQFF	TGTGCCAGCAGCTCCCTGTGGAGGTCCTCCTACAATGAGCAGTTCTTC
TRBV7-9	.	once	TRBJ2-7	CASSPPQGFEQYF	TGTGCCAGCAGCCCCCCACAGGGTTTCGAGCAGTACTTC
TRBV4-3	.	.	TRBJ2-3	CASSQRPSTDTQYF	TGCGCCAGCAGCCAACGCCCTAGCACAGATACGCAGTATTTT
TRBV5-1	.	.	TRBJ2-2	CASTGFIGGRTGELFF	TGCGCCAGCACCGGTTTCATTGGGGGCAGGACCGGGGAGCTGTTTTTT
TRBV21-1	.	.	TRBJ1-6	CASSKLAGHGYGSPLHF	TGTGCCAGCAGCAAATTGGCGGGACACGGCTATGGTTCACCCCTCCACTTT
TRBV6-6	.	once	TRBJ2-7	CASSYSPNGYEQYF	TGTGCCAGCAGTTACAGTCCAAATGGGTACGAGCAGTACTTC
TRBV4-1	.	.	TRBJ2-1	CASSQGFRPLVPNEQFF	TGCGCCAGCAGCCAAGGATTCCGCCCACTAGTTCCCAATGAGCAGTTCTTC
TRBV7-9	TRBD1	.	TRBJ1-2	CASSSSDRGHAYGYTF	TGTGCCAGCAGCTCCTCTGACAGGGGGCATGCCTATGGCTACACCTTC
TRBV7-6	.	.	TRBJ2-7	CASSLADEQYF	TGTGCCAGCAGCTTAGCGGACGAGCAGTACTTC
TRBV10-3	.	.	TRBJ2-3	CAISESTPASTDTQYF	TGTGCCATCAGTGAGTCGACGCCCGCCAGCACAGATACGCAGTATTTT
TRBV7-2	.	once	TRBJ1-1	CASSLQGLNTEAFF	TGTGCCAGCAGCTTACAGGGCTTGAACACTGAAGCTTTCTTT
TRBV7-9	.	.	TRBJ1-1	CASSFLPTGNTEAFF	TGTGCCAGCAGCTTCCTCCCCACAGGGAACACTGAAGCTTTCTTT
TRBV28	TRBD2	.	TRBJ2-1	CASSLGTSGYNEQFF	TGTGCCAGCAGCCTCGGGACTAGCGGGTACAATGAGCAGTTCTTC
TRBV11-2	.	.	TRBJ1-5	CASSLDRQGINQPQHF	TGTGCCAGCAGCTTAGATCGGCAGGGCATCAATCAGCCCCAGCATTTT